The 15 T cell receptor beta chains below were found in one sample sequenced in a study of T cells in Graves' hyperthyroidism and ophthalmopathy. The CDR3 regions of TCR beta were amplified from RNA transcripts. The primer set for the first-round RT-PCR of the TCR CDR3 was HTBI. MiXCR was run by TCRdb on the multiplex PCR reads, yielding one entry per CDR3 protein. The profile shows more than 100,000 distinct CDR3 sequences, roughly 47% of them singletons. Material for sequencing was blood. Every receptor here comes from a man aged 40-49 years with Graves' hyperthyroidism.

CDR3: CASSLSLAETQYF. The CDR3 DNA sequence: TGTGCCAGCAGCTTATCCCTAGCGGAGACCCAGTACTTC. V usage is TRBV7-9 and J usage is TRBJ2-5; D perhaps matches TRBD2 (6 bases). The CDR3 contains 13 residues. Trimming cost V 2 bases and J 5 bases, with 9 bases left between them. The germline CDR1 and CDR2 sequences are SEHNR and FQNEAQ (reference sequence).

The J gene is TRBJ2-2, the V gene TRBV7-9; 8 nucleotides line up with TRBD1. With V trimmed by 5 bases and J by 1 base, 6 bases remained unmatched. The CDR3 has 16 residues. CDR1 is SEHNR and CDR2 is FQNEAQ in the germline V gene (reference sequence). This CDR3 is CASSEDRVLNTGELFF. For the CDR3, the DNA is TGTGCCAGCAGCGAGGACAGGGTTTTGAACACCGGGGAGCTGTTTTTT.

Notes on this clonotype: This sequence may be a read error, since a much larger clone differs from it by one base. The gene calls are TRBV6-5 and TRBJ1-2, with D possibly being TRBD1 (5 bases). CDR1 is MNHEY, CDR2 SVGAGI, per germline. V was pared by 4 bases and J by 13 bases, with 25 bases between. The CDR3 consists of 15 residues. The CDR3 DNA reads TGTGCCAGCAGTTCCCCCTATGGGGACGGGGATGCCTTCACCTTC. Protein product: CASSSPYGDGDAFTF.

CDR3 sequence (DNA): TGTGCCACGGGGACGGACCACGAGCAGCCCCAGCATTTT. Translating gives CATGTDHEQPQHF. The chain recombines TRBV10-3 with TRBJ1-5; TRBD1 is a possible D gene (5 bases). V shed 10 bases and J shed 7 bases, with 17 bases lying between them. Germline CDR1 and CDR2: ENHRY and SYGVKD. The CDR3 runs to 13 residues.

This clonotype appeared many times. This chain joins TRBV12-3 or TRBV12-4 and TRBJ1-1, with 8 nucleotides matching TRBD1. With 4 bases clipped from V and 5 bases from J, the junction kept 9 bases outside the gene matches. The CDR3 sequence is 15 residues long. CDR3 nucleotides: TGTGCCAGCAGTTCCTATCGAGACAGGGGTACTGAAGCTTTCTTT. Translating it yields CASSSYRDRGTEAFF.

The chain is built from TRBV5-6 and TRBJ2-7, with 10 bases fitting TRBD1. This CDR3 comprises 12 residues. Germline lookup yields CDR1 SGHDT and CDR2 YYEEEE. V trimming: 0 bases; J trimming: 9 bases; junction bases outside the gene matches: 0. CDR3 nucleotide sequence: TGTGCCAGCAGCTTGGGGGACAGGGGGCAGTACTTC. This codes for CASSLGDRGQYF.

Many counts were recorded for this clonotype. This rearrangement joins TRBV24-1 to TRBJ2-1, with no clear D. Per the germline V gene, CDR1 is KGHDR and CDR2 is SFDVKD. The V end lost 8 bases, the J end lost 0 bases, and 13 bases lay between the germline ends. The CDR3 sequence is 15 residues long. CDR3 protein: CATTRWRLSYNEQFF. CDR3 DNA: TGTGCCACCACCAGGTGGAGACTCTCCTACAATGAGCAGTTCTTC.

This clonotype was detected ten times or more. The rearrangement joins TRBV15 to TRBJ2-7; D unclear. CDR1 LNHNV and CDR2 YYDKDF come from the germline V gene (reference sequence). With 0 bases removed from V and 3 bases from J, the gap between germline ends came to 12 bases. The CDR3 loop spans 15 amino acids. The CDR3 sequence: CATSRDSSLNYEQYF. In DNA form, the CDR3 reads TGTGCCACCAGCAGAGATTCTAGTCTGAACTACGAGCAGTACTTC. Filled out from reference TRBV15 and TRBJ2-7, the complete variable domain reads DAMVIQNPRYQVTQFGKPVTLSCSQTLNHNVMYWYQQKSSQAPKLLFHYYDKDFNNEADTPDNFQSRRPNTSFCFLDIRSPGLGDTAMYLCATSRDSSLNYEQYFGPGTRLTVT.

This clonotype was seen at least ten times. The rearrangement links TRBV20-1 to TRBJ2-1; 7 nucleotides line up with TRBD2. The CDR3 length is 14 residues. With V trimmed by 3 bases and J by 1 base, 3 bases remained unmatched. The germline gives CDR1 DFQATT, CDR2 SNEGSKA (reference sequence). The CDR3 sequence: CSARASGSYNEQFF. In DNA form, the CDR3 reads TGCAGTGCTAGGGCTAGCGGATCCTACAATGAGCAGTTCTTC.

The J gene is TRBJ1-5, the V gene TRBV19; no reliable D call. Trimming removed 7 bases from V and 11 bases from J, with 18 bases in between. Germline CDR1 reads LNHDA; CDR2 reads SQIVND (reference sequence). This CDR3 has 13 residues. CDR3 in amino acids: CASKHGGQETQHF. DNA of the CDR3: TGTGCCAGTAAACACGGAGGGCAAGAGACCCAGCATTTT.

Of note for this clonotype: Here the CDR3 omits its conserved ending phenylalanine or tryptophan, so a read error is the likely source. V usage is TRBV20-1 and J usage is TRBJ2-5; D not resolved. The CDR3 totals 11 residues. The V end was cut by 1 base, the J end by 1 base, with 1 base between. The germline V gene has CDR1 DFQATT and CDR2 SNEGSKA (reference sequence). CDR3 coding DNA: TGCAGTGCTAGAGTCCAAGAGACCCAGTACGTC. Its translation: CSARVQETQYV.

Concerning this clonotype: The conserved phenylalanine or tryptophan normally closing the CDR3 is absent here, so this likely arose from a read error. Because the CDR3's place on the DNA is in doubt, the DNA is left out and the CDR3 is given as listed by TCRdb. The rearrangement uses TRBV20-1 and TRBJ1-1; the table's TRBD1 call for D was not verified on the DNA. Germline assignment: CDR1 DFQATT and CDR2 SNEGSKA (reference sequence). Including both end residues, the CDR3 is 9 amino acids long. The CDR3 sequence is CSAQGGAIY.

This clonotype was seen once. This chain joins TRBV7-8 and TRBJ1-6; tentatively, D is TRBD1 (5 bases). Germline lookup yields CDR1 SGHVS and CDR2 FQNEAQ. The CDR3 is 16 amino acids. Trimming cost V 5 bases and J 7 bases, with 18 bases left between them. The DNA of the CDR3 is TGTGCCAGCAGCGCACTGGGACCCGGGTGGAATTCACCCCTCCACTTT. Translating it yields CASSALGPGWNSPLHF.

This clonotype was seen more than once but under ten times. The CDR3 end shows no conserved phenylalanine or tryptophan, and so a read error is likely. The DNA is omitted, as the CDR3 cannot be located on it reliably, and the CDR3 follows TCRdb's listing. This chain connects TRBV15 to TRBJ2-5. The CDR3 adds up to 17 amino acids, both ends counted. Germline V lookup: CDR1 LNHNV, CDR2 YYDKDF (reference sequence). The CDR3: CATSRDPQDLNQETQTH.

This clonotype has a count of ten or more. CDR3: CASSPVGDSPLHF. The CDR3 bases are TGTGCCAGCTCACCGGTAGGGGACTCACCCCTCCACTTT. The chain recombines TRBV18 with TRBJ1-6; D is possibly TRBD1 (5 bases). Trimming took off 3 bases at V and 10 bases at J, with 10 bases between the two ends. Germline V CDR1 and CDR2: KGHSH, LQKENI. The CDR3 has 13 residues.